The 7 T cell receptor beta chains in this list originate from one sample, sequenced in a study of T-cell memory formation after mild COVID-19 (dated by TCRdb to the early 2020s). The library came from 5' RACE. The instrument given in TCRdb is Illumina NovaSeq 6000. TCRdb cleaned the public reads at Q25 with fastp, built clones with MiXCR and kept in-frame beta chains. Every CDR3 protein is listed once, alongside the most common genes and DNA of its rows. In all, the sample holds hundreds of thousands of distinct CDR3 sequences, and approximately 20% of those were seen once. Jointly, the top ten make up approximately 12% of the sample. Sequenced sample: PBMCs or a T cell subset sorted from them (not recorded which). The receptors were gathered from an adult woman who had mild COVID-19 (a few samples of this study predate the infection). The sample titles of this study are shuffled in the database, so cell type and time point are left out; the donor was told from shared clones.

The chain's CDR3 is CASSQTLSRAAFF. In DNA, the CDR3 is TGTGCCAGCAGCCAAACCCTGTCCCGAGCGGCTTTCTTT. The rearrangement joins TRBV3-1 to TRBJ1-1; no definite D call. This CDR3 region has 13 residues. Trimming stripped 2 bases from V and 11 bases from J, with 15 bases between. Germline CDR1 reads LGHDT; CDR2 reads YNNKEL (reference sequence). Full variable domain (remainder filled in from reference TRBV3-1 and TRBJ1-1): DTAVSQTPKYLVTQMGNDKSIKCEQNLGHDTMYWYKQDSKKFLKIMFSYNNKELIINETVPNRFSPKSPDKAHLNLHINSLELGDSAVYFCASSQTLSRAAFFGQGTRLTVV.

This clonotype has a handful of counts. This chain links TRBV7-2 with TRBJ2-1; weak D call: TRBD2 (5 bases). This CDR3 has 12 residues. Trimming pared 2 bases from V and 8 bases from J, leaving 7 bases between. Germline CDR1 is SGHTA and CDR2 is FQGNSA. As DNA, the CDR3 is TGTGCCAGCAGCTTATACGGGGATGAGCAGTTCTTC. This sequence encodes CASSLYGDEQFF. The full variable domain, rest sourced from reference TRBV7-2 and TRBJ2-1, is GAGVSQSPSNKVTEKGKDVELRCDPISGHTALYWYRQSLGQGLEFLIYFQGNSAPDKSGLPSDRFSAERTGGSVSTLTIQRTQQEDSAVYLCASSLYGDEQFFGPGTRLTVL.

This clonotype occurred a few times. This sequence joins TRBV5-1 and TRBJ1-1, with D perhaps matching TRBD1 (5 bases). CDR1 SGHRS and CDR2 YFSETQ come from the germline V gene. CDR3 length equals 13 residues. Trimming took off 4 bases at V and 1 base at J, with 8 bases between the two ends. The CDR3 here is CASSADRNTEAFF. CDR3 bases: TGCGCCAGCAGCGCCGACAGGAACACTGAAGCTTTCTTT. Full variable domain (missing parts from reference TRBV5-1 and TRBJ1-1): KAGVTQTPRYLIKTRGQQVTLSCSPISGHRSVSWYQQTPGQGLQFLFEYFSETQRNKGNFPGRFSGRQFSNSRSEMNVSTLELGDSALYLCASSADRNTEAFFGQGTRLTVV.

This clonotype was picked up many times. The chain recombines TRBV15 with TRBJ2-5; a possible D gene is TRBD1 (6 bases). The germline V and J ends were trimmed by 6 bases and 2 bases, with 10 bases remaining between them. The CDR3 extends over 13 amino acids. Germline loops: CDR1 LNHNV, CDR2 YYDKDF (reference sequence). Here the CDR3 DNA reads TGTGCCACCAGTTACAGGGCTCAAGAGACCCAGTACTTC. It codes for CATSYRAQETQYF.

This clonotype was seen a few times. This sequence joins TRBV12-3 or TRBV12-4 and TRBJ2-3; D not resolved. The V and J ends lost 5 bases and 4 bases respectively, with 10 bases between them. This CDR3 is 13 amino acids long. The CDR3 protein is CASSRQRADTQYF. The DNA for the CDR3 is TGTGCCAGCAGTCGACAACGGGCAGATACGCAGTATTTT.

CDR3 sequence (DNA): TGTGCCACCAGTGATTTGGTTGAGACCCAGTACTTC. Encoded protein: CATSDLVETQYF. V and J are TRBV24-1 and TRBJ2-5; D uncertain. CDR3 length equals 12 residues. The germline V gene has CDR1 KGHDR and CDR2 SFDVKD. V was pared by 0 bases and J by 5 bases, with 3 bases between.

The table lists this clonotype with a few counts. The J gene is TRBJ2-7, the V gene TRBV14; D could derive from TRBD1 or TRBD2 (5 bases each). V lost 3 bases to trimming and J lost 3 bases, with 12 bases between them. The V gene's germline CDR1 is SGHDN and CDR2 FVKESK. The CDR3 totals 14 residues. This CDR3 reads CASSQSGRNYEQYF. The CDR3 DNA reads TGTGCCAGCAGCCAGTCGGGACGGAACTACGAGCAGTACTTC.